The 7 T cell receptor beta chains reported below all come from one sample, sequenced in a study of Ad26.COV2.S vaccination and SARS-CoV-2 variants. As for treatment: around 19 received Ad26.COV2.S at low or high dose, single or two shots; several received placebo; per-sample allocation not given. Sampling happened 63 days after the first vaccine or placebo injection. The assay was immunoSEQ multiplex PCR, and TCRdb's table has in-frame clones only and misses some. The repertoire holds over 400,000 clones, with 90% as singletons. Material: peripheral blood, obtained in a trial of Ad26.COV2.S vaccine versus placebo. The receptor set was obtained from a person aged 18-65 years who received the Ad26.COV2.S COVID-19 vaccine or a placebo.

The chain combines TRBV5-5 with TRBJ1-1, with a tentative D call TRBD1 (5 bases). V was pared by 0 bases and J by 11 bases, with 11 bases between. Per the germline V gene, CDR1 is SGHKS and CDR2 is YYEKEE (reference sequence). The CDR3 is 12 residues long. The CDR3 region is CASSLAGGVAFF. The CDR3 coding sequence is TGTGCCAGCAGCTTGGCCGGGGGAGTCGCTTTCTTT. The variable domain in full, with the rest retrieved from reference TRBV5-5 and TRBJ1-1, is DAGVTQSPTHLIKTRGQQVTLRCSPISGHKSVSWYQQVLGQGPQFIFQYYEKEERGRGNFPDRFSARQFPNYSSELNVNALLLGDSALYLCASSLAGGVAFFGQGTRLTVV.

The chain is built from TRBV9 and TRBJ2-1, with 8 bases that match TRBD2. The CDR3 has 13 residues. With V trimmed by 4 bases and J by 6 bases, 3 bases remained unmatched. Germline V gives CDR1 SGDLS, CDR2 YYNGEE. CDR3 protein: CASSPREGNEQFF. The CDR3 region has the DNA TGTGCCAGCAGCCCCCGGGAGGGCAATGAGCAGTTCTTC.

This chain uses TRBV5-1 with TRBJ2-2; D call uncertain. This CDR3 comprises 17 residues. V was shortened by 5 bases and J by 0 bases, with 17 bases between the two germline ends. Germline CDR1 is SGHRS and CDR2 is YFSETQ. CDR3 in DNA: TGCGCCAGCAGTTCGCCCCGCGGCGGTTCGAACACCGGGGAGCTGTTTTTT. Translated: CASSSPRGGSNTGELFF.

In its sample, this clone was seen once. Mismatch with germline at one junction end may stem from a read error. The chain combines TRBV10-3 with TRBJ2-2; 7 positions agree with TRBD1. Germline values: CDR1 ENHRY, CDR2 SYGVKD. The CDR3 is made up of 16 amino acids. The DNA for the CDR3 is TGTGCCATCAATGAGGGGGCGGTGTCCCACACCGGGGAGCTGTTTTTT. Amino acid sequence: CAINEGAVSHTGELFF.

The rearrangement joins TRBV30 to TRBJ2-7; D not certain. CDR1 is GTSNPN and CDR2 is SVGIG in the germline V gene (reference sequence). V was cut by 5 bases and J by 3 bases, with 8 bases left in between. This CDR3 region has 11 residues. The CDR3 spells CAWGKIYEQYF. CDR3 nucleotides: TGTGCCTGGGGGAAGATCTACGAGCAGTACTTC.

Here the CDR3 DNA reads TGTGCCAGCAGTATACCCGGGACAGGGATCAATGAGCAGTTCTTC. Translating it yields CASSIPGTGINEQFF. The chain joins TRBV28 to TRBJ2-1, with TRBD1 identical over 9 bases. The germline gives CDR1 MDHEN, CDR2 SYDVKM. The V and J ends lost 5 bases and 6 bases, in that order; junction bases with no gene match: 8. CDR3 length: 15 amino acids.

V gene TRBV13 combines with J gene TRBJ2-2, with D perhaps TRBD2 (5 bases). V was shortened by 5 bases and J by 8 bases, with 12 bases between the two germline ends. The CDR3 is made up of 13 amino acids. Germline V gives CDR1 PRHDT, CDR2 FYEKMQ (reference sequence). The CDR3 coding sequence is TGTGCCAGCAGCCTAAAAGGCGGGGGGGAGCTGTTTTTT. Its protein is CASSLKGGGELFF.